This T cell receptor (beta chain) emerged from a study of cytomegalovirus exposure and HLA in healthy donors. 60 Vbeta and 13 Jbeta primers were used in PCR. Libraries were prepared by immunoSEQ multiplex PCR; TCRdb keeps only in-frame clonotypes and omits some of them. The repertoire has 150,000 to 200,000 clones, less than 90% of them found once; the top ten carry approximately 4.1%. V lost 5 bases to trimming and J lost 1 base, with 10 bases between them. Germline values: CDR1 SGHTA, CDR2 FQGNSA. CDR3 length equals 14 residues. Details on this clone: Its specificity is unknown.

Study observations and caveats: Several V segments, TRBV6-2 and TRBV6-3 among them, could not be told apart and were dropped.

The material sequenced was PBMCs. V and J are TRBV7-2 and TRBJ2-3, with D tentatively TRBD2 (6 bases). The sequence came from a woman in her forties or fifties in good health and CMV-seropositive. The CDR3 DNA sequence: TGTGCCAGCAGCCCGGGACTCCGCACAGATACGCAGTATTTT. Its protein is CASSPGLRTDTQYF.